This paragraph covers one T cell receptor beta chain sequence. Which antigen it targets is not known. The sample holds no much larger clone one base away, and base qualities are not on file. The library relied on the immunoSEQ multiplex PCR assay. For the multiplex PCR, a mixture combining 60 forward primers for TCR Vbeta segments and 13 reverse primers for TCR Jbeta segments was used. The CDR3 region of rearranged TCR beta genes was amplified from genomic DNA with a multiplex PCR assay. On the Illumina HiSeq System, the amplified TCR beta libraries were sequenced as 87-base-pair reads. In the authors' own workflow: In a later analysis, 80 million or so unique TCR beta chains were counted across the 650 to 750 repertoires, and roughly 11 million of these chains were shared by at least two donors. A nearest-neighbor algorithm error-corrected the raw reads and collapsed the reads into unique sequences, merging closely related sequences to remove PCR and sequencing errors. V, D and J gene segments were assigned by aligning CDR3 sequences to IMGT reference sequences. For a sequence to be retained, at least a six-nucleotide match to both a V gene segment and a J gene segment was required. A rearrangement was called productive if the CDR3 had no stop codons and remained in frame with V and J, and every other rearrangement was called non-productive. CDR3 was defined by IMGT convention, running from the second conserved V-encoded cysteine to the conserved J-encoded phenylalanine. The earlier analysis of some 540 of the donors excluded any sequence lacking an unambiguous match to a single V gene segment. An earlier analysis of 587 of the donors called V segments functional above 56.7% productive rearrangements and segregating when the between-donor standard deviation exceeded 5%. A statistical classification framework was built for diagnosing cytomegalovirus status from the catalog of TCR beta chain sequences. A later analysis assigned V and J genes by comparing TCR nucleotide sequences with IMGT/GENE-DB human TR gene sequences. In a later analysis, CDR3 sequences and most-parsimonious VDJ recombination scenarios were assigned using the TCRdist pipeline. A later analysis defined each TCR beta chain by its CDR3 amino acid sequence plus V-gene family, and excluded reads lacking a unique V-gene family. In a later analysis, 450 to 600 highly shared, low-generation-probability nucleotide sequences were removed to address suspected cross-contamination and a sequencing artifact. A later analysis calculated a clonal expansion index for each public chain from normalized within-repertoire ranks of inferred template counts. A later analysis computed generation probabilities with a VDJ recombination model fitted to out-of-frame rearrangements, and checked the results against IGoR. Hypergeometric tests were used in a later analysis to score TCR-TCR, TCR-HLA and TCR-CMV co-occurrence, with a repertoire-size bias correction applied to the TCR pairs. A later analysis estimated false discovery rates by permuting HLA or CMV assignments 20 times. In a later analysis, co-occurring TCRs were grouped using DBSCAN, and TCRdist sequence similarity was added for clustering within HLA-allele-positive subsets. Repertoires with fewer than 30,000 or more than 120,000 public chains, plus five repertoires with anomalous nucleotide sharing, were excluded from co-occurrence clustering. The table comes from immuneACCESS by way of TCRdb, which keeps in-frame sequences with V and J called. Part of the clones is missing from these tables; in studies checked, under half for an unresolved V gene and the rest for unknown reasons. The V and J calls and clone size come from that table; D and trimming were worked out from the DNA. This sample lists roughly 200,000 clones; approximately 85% were detected once. The top ten constitute about 2% of the sample.

The entry originates in a study of cytomegalovirus exposure and HLA in healthy donors (dated by TCRdb to about 2017). About the investigation overall: An earlier analysis of roughly 500 of the donors reported approximately 280 Gb of sequence data and 95 million to 120 million unique TCR beta sequences obtained from around 190 million T cells. Roughly 300 gigabases of sequencing data and 80 million or so unique TCR sequences were included in an early release covering about 600 HLA-typed donors. Of the approximately 400 genotyped donors, 81% were placed in the genetic ancestry cluster associated with self-reported Caucasian donors. The study aimed to test whether cataloging public T cell receptors could reveal signatures of past pathogen exposure. The study used immunosequencing to profile the T cell repertoires of several hundred subjects and linked those repertoires to cytomegalovirus serostatus. Besides the first cohort of 666 subjects, a separate validation cohort made up of over 100 different subjects was used. To predict cytomegalovirus infection status, the study brought together high-throughput TCR immunosequencing, statistical association of individual TCRs with disease status, and machine learning. A later analysis re-analyzed previously published TCR beta repertoires from 600 to 850 donors and added high-resolution HLA genotyping to study TCR occurrence patterns. The later analysis used no new phenotypic data to find candidate immune exposures, relying instead on TCR beta sequences and their occurrence across donors. In an earlier analysis of roughly 580 of the donors, high-throughput TCR beta sequencing was used to judge whether each TCR beta V gene segment behaved as functional or pseudogenic. Donor age, sex, ethnicity and CMV serostatus were collected together with the repertoire data. Genome-wide SNP genotypes for about 65% of the roughly 700 donors were used in a later genetic analysis, which treated that subset as a discovery cohort. All discovery cohort repertoires had been generated using a single sequencing platform. Class I and class II HLA loci were covered by the typing at four-digit resolution. The number of typed donors differed by locus: roughly 629-640 for A, B, C, DRB1 and DQB1; approximately 530 for DQA1; 606 for DPA1; and about 470 for DPB1. A handful of DR-DQ haplotypes were handled as single units for association and clustering because linkage in the cohort was strong. Among over 350 genotyped donors of the cohort, an average of approximately 230,000 unique TCR beta nucleotide sequences were sequenced per donor, about a sixth of them non-productive. Points the paper makes about the study in general: The cohort was sequenced for TCR beta chains only, and without alpha or paired-chain data the features that could be detected were limited. Assigning TCR associations to individual alleles was difficult when HLA alleles, especially DR and DQ, strongly co-occurred. A further reported finding was that TCR beta sequences accurately predicted the HLA-A and HLA-B alleles for most subjects in the first cohort. Linkage disequilibrium might explain the correlated functional status among segregating V segments, but an unknown experimental factor could not be ruled out. In a later genetic analysis, a missense DCLRE1C variant was associated with V-gene and J-gene trimming of TCR beta chains, and the association was replicated in an independent cohort. In both the original and validation cohorts, the classifier was reported to diagnose cytomegalovirus status with high specificity and sensitivity. Because some donors lacked HLA typing at each locus, the association tests relied only on the typed subset. According to a later genetic analysis, donors in an Asian-associated ancestry cluster had fewer N-insertions in productive TCRs than the approximately 670-donor mean. The earlier analysis of 587 of the donors excluded seventeen rarely observed V segments, including chromosome 9 orphons, because counts were too low. A later analysis found that most CMV-associated TCR beta chains appeared HLA-restricted, with HLA associations seemingly driven largely by CMV exposure. In a later analysis, 15,000 to 20,000 TCR beta sequences were associated with specific HLA alleles at a false discovery rate of 0.05. In the study, some 160 TCR beta chains were listed as associated with cytomegalovirus. The authors suggested that the approach could potentially be generalized to other disease states and immunological phenotypes. Broadly in line with IMGT annotations, most TCR beta V segments showed up in productive rearrangements about 90% or about 30% of the time in an earlier analysis of approximately 600 of the donors. Three of the identified cytomegalovirus-associated TCR beta chains were confirmed in vitro to be specific for cytomegalovirus antigens. CMV serostatus was the only immune exposure information available for the cohort. In a later analysis, the rate of TCR association differed among HLA loci, with DRB1 alleles having the most associated TCRs and HLA-C alleles having the fewest. Several of the top co-occurrence clusters appeared to be linked to parvovirus B19, influenza, CMV and Epstein-Barr virus, according to a later analysis. In a later analysis, HLA-associated TCR beta chains were found to be more clonally expanded and to have lower generation probabilities than equally common non-associated chains. Across donors, most TCR sequences were observed very rarely, whereas some public TCRs were present in many individuals. A cluster of highly shared sequence variants was judged likely to represent a technical artifact of the sequencing pipeline. Sequencing depth was assumed to be roughly uniform across donors in the presence/absence analyses, though that assumption may not hold.

The cohort comprised some 730 healthy bone marrow donors. At the time of sampling, every cohort member was nominally healthy, though immune exposures that went unrecorded were likely present. The donor tested CMV seronegative, placing the donor among the 350 to 400 seronegative members of the cohort. A peripheral blood sample was provided by each donor, and peripheral blood mononuclear cells were used for TCR beta sequencing. The Qiagen DNeasy Blood Extraction Kit was used to extract genomic DNA from the blood cell samples. The sequenced material came from PBMCs. The clonotype was recovered from a woman between 45 and 60 years old in good health and CMV-seronegative.

The nucleotide sequence is given as TGTGCTAGTCAAGGAGGGAGTGAGCAGTTCTTC. This encodes CASQGGSEQFF. The V and J segments used are TRBV12-5 and TRBJ2-1; a tentative D call is TRBD2 (6 bases match). CDR1 LGHNT and CDR2 FRNRAP were looked up in the germline V gene. The CDR3 covers 11 residues, taking in both the cysteine and the phenylalanine. The kept DNA is CDR3 alone, 33 bases in frame from the first base. Relative to germline, V is 8 bases shorter and J is 9 bases shorter, with 11 bases between their ends. The full variable domain, with segments outside the CDR3 supplied by the reference TRBV12-5 and TRBJ2-1 proteins, appears as DARVTQTPRHKVTEMGQEVTMRCQPILGHNTVFWYRQTMMQGLELLAYFRNRAPLDDSGMPKDRFSAEMPDATLATLKIQPSEPRDSAVYFCASQGGSEQFFGPGTRLTVL.